This T cell receptor (beta chain) was observed in a study of T-cell reconstitution after alpha-beta-depleted transplantation in children. Ten or more counts support this clonotype. Unique molecular identifiers were used to barcode this TCRbeta library. TCRdb processed the PCR reads anew with MiXCR; each CDR3 protein has one entry. The sample lists 200,000 to 250,000 distinct CDR3 sequences, 9.7% occurring once. This CDR3 has 14 residues. V was pared by 0 bases and J by 3 bases, with 9 bases between. Looked up from germline, CDR1 is SGHRS and CDR2 is YFSETQ. The material was PBMCs from the stem cell graft donor, obtained from the stem cell graft. This receptor was obtained from a human donor who donated a stem cell graft to a child with SCID. This chain uses TRBV5-1 with TRBJ1-2; D is unresolved. CDR3 sequence: CASSLAPEDYGYTF. DNA of the CDR3: TGCGCCAGCAGCTTGGCGCCGGAGGACTATGGCTACACCTTC.